A selection of T cell receptor beta chains follows, all from one sample in a study of blood T cell repertoires in COVID-19. Produced via immunoSEQ multiplex PCR; TCRdb's table is partial and in-frame only. The sample has roughly 240,000 clones, about 89% seen once; the top ten hold under 2%. Sample: peripheral blood. Receptors originate from a woman aged 60-70 years who had recovered from COVID-19. The CDR3 runs from the conserved cysteine through the conserved F or W. Each record gives: D gene, clone size, J gene, V gene, CDR3 protein, CDR3 DNA. A D gene is named only where the DNA matches it firmly. The listing skips clone size in some rows; elsewhere it reads once, few, many or a size class.

D gene: TRBD1
clone size: -
J gene: TRBJ2-5
V gene: TRBV28
CDR3 protein: CASSPAGTGIETQYF
CDR3 DNA: TGTGCCAGCAGTCCGGCCGGGACAGGGATCGAGACCCAGTACTTC

D gene: TRBD1
clone size: -
J gene: TRBJ2-2
V gene: TRBV19
CDR3 protein: CASSGDRTTTGELFF
CDR3 DNA: TGTGCCAGTAGTGGGGACAGGACAACCACCGGGGAGCTGTTTTTT

D gene: -
clone size: -
J gene: TRBJ1-2
V gene: TRBV20-1
CDR3 protein: CSASKAGITLGDGYTF
CDR3 DNA: TGCAGTGCTAGTAAAGCAGGGATTACCCTTGGAGATGGCTACACCTTC

D gene: -
clone size: many
J gene: TRBJ1-1
V gene: TRBV5-1
CDR3 protein: CASSLDRPNIPFF
CDR3 DNA: TGCGCCAGCAGCTTGGACAGACCGAACATTCCTTTCTTT

D gene: -
clone size: few
J gene: TRBJ2-7
V gene: TRBV12-3/TRBV12-4
CDR3 protein: CASTQDFFYEQYF
CDR3 DNA: TGTGCCAGCACCCAGGACTTCTTCTACGAGCAGTACTTC

D gene: -
clone size: -
J gene: TRBJ2-5
V gene: TRBV3-1/TRBV3-2
CDR3 protein: CASSQDQETQYF
CDR3 DNA: TGTGCCAGCAGCCAAGATCAGGAGACCCAGTACTTC

D gene: TRBD1
clone size: -
J gene: TRBJ1-2
V gene: TRBV15
CDR3 protein: CATSSHDRANYGYTF
CDR3 DNA: TGTGCCACCAGCAGCCATGACAGGGCTAACTATGGCTACACCTTC

D gene: -
clone size: -
J gene: TRBJ2-2
V gene: TRBV7-2
CDR3 protein: CASSLSGGSQYTGELFF
CDR3 DNA: TGTGCCAGCAGCTTAAGTGGGGGGTCCCAATACACCGGGGAGCTGTTTTTT

D gene: -
clone size: once
J gene: TRBJ2-1
V gene: TRBV6-2/TRBV6-3
CDR3 protein: CASSYRGKGEQFF
CDR3 DNA: TGTGCCAGCAGTTACAGGGGAAAGGGTGAGCAGTTCTTC

D gene: -
clone size: -
J gene: TRBJ2-5
V gene: TRBV7-9
CDR3 protein: CASSQVVETQYF
CDR3 DNA: TGTGCCAGCAGCCAGGTGGTGGAGACCCAGTACTTC

D gene: TRBD1
clone size: -
J gene: TRBJ1-4
V gene: TRBV5-1
CDR3 protein: CARGGVSDEKLFF
CDR3 DNA: TGCGCCCGAGGGGGCGTCTCGGATGAAAAACTGTTTTTT